The clone carrying this T cell receptor beta chain was detected only a few times. The antigen is unknown. This specimen belongs to a study of T cells after yellow fever vaccination. Study conclusions and caveats: Contamination by abundant bulk-population clonotypes could be present in FACS-sorted repertoires. Overall, a small share of clonotypes was seen in both CD4 and CD8 compartments.

UMIs were added to TCR cDNA along with a universal primer site when it was made by 5'RACE template switching. TCRdb called the 5' RACE reads again in MiXCR, with one record for every CDR3 protein. The repertoire holds about 630,000 distinct CDR3 sequences, about 12% seen once, with about 15% in the top ten. There are 16 residues in the CDR3. Trimming cost V 5 bases and J 0 bases, with 15 bases left between them. Germline-derived CDR1 and CDR2 are SGHRS and YFSETQ. The TCR was taken from a man between 25 and 39 years old who received the YFV17D yellow fever vaccine. V usage is TRBV5-1 and J usage is TRBJ2-1, with D tentatively TRBD2 (6 bases). This specimen consisted of PBMCs, obtained on the day of the yellow fever booster vaccination. The CDR3 sequence: CASSQVSGSSYNEQFF. The CDR3 DNA reads as TGCGCCAGCAGTCAGGTTAGCGGTAGCTCCTACAATGAGCAGTTCTTC.